Sequencing of this TCR beta chain was carried out in a study of T cells after yellow fever vaccination. Study details: When fractions had low cell numbers, they were prepared with SMART-Seq v4 Ultra Low Input.

Via MiXCR, TCRdb re-called the 5' RACE reads, giving one row per CDR3 protein. The sample shows about 250,000 distinct CDR3 sequences, 3.6% of them seen only once. This clonotype was counted between two and nine times. Its antigen is as yet unknown. CDR3 size: 14 residues. Germline V lookup: CDR1 SGHRS, CDR2 YFSETQ. V lost 0 bases to trimming and J lost 5 bases, with 11 bases between them. Study-level results: High-abundance clonotypes from the bulk population could contaminate FACS-sorted repertoires. There was a small share of clonotypes that showed up in both the CD4 and CD8 compartments.

This chain joins TRBV5-1 and TRBJ2-5; no clear D. The starting material was PBMCs, obtained 15 days after the yellow fever booster vaccination. The TCR comes from a man aged 18 to 35 who received the YFV17D yellow fever vaccine. CDR3 protein: CASSLGGGTETQYF. The CDR3 nucleotides are TGCGCCAGCAGCTTGGGGGGTGGTACGGAGACCCAGTACTTC.